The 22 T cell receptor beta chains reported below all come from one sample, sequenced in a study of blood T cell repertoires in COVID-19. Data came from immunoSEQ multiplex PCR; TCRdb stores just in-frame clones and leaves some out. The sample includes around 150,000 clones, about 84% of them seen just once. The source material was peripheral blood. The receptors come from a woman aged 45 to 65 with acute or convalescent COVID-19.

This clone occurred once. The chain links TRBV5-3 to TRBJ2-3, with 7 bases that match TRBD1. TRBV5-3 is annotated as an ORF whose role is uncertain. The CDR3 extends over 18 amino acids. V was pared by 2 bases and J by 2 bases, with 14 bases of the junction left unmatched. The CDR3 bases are TGTGCCAGAAGCTTTATCCCGGGACAGCCGAAGAACACAGATACGCAGTATTTT. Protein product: CARSFIPGQPKNTDTQYF.

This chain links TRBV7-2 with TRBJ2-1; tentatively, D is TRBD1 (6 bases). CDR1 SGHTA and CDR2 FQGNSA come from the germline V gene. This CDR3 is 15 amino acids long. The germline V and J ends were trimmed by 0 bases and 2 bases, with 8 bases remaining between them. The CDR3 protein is CASSLAGAPYNEQFF. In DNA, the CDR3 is TGTGCCAGCAGCTTAGCGGGGGCCCCCTACAATGAGCAGTTCTTC.

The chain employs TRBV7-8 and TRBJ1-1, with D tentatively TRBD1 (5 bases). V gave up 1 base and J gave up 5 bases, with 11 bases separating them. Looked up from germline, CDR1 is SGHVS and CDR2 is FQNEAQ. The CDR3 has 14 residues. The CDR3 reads CASSLVGAGTEAFF. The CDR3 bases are TGTGCCAGCAGCTTAGTTGGGGCAGGGACTGAAGCTTTCTTT.

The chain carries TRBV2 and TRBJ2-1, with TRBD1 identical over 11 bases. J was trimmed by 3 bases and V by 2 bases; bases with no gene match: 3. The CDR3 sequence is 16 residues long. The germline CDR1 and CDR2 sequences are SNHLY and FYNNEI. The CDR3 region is CASSEWGQGVYNEQFF. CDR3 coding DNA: TGTGCCAGCAGTGAATGGGGACAGGGGGTCTACAATGAGCAGTTCTTC. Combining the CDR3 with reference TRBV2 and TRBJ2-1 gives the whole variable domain EPEVTQTPSHQVTQMGQEVILRCVPISNHLYFYWYRQILGQKVEFLVSFYNNEISEKSEIFDDQFSVERPDGSNFTLKIRSTKLEDSAMYFCASSEWGQGVYNEQFFGPGTRLTVL.

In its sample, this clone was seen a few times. Here the CDR3 reads CASSNGAGTGNTIYF. The CDR3 coding sequence is TGTGCCAGTAGTAATGGGGCAGGGACAGGAAACACCATATATTTT. This sequence joins TRBV19 and TRBJ1-3, with D perhaps matching TRBD1 (6 bases). The CDR3 sequence is 15 residues long. Trimming cost V 4 bases and J 4 bases, with 14 bases left between them. CDR1 LNHDA and CDR2 SQIVND come from the germline V gene (reference sequence).

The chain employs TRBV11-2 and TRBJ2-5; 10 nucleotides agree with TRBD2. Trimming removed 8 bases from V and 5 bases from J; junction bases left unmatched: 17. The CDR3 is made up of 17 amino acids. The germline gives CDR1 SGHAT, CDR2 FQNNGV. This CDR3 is CASSTARERGGPETQYF. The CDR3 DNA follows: TGTGCCAGCTCCACTGCGAGGGAGCGGGGGGGCCCGGAGACCCAGTACTTC.

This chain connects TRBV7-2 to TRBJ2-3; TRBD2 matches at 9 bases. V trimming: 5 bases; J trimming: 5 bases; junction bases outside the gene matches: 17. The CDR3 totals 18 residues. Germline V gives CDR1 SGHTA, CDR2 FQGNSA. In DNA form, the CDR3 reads TGTGCCAGCAGCCCCTCGAAAGGGCGGGGGGGTAGAAGAGATACGCAGTATTTT. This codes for CASSPSKGRGGRRDTQYF. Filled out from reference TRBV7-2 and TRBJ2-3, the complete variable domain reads GAGVSQSPSNKVTEKGKDVELRCDPISGHTALYWYRQSLGQGLEFLIYFQGNSAPDKSGLPSDRFSAERTGGSVSTLTIQRTQQEDSAVYLCASSPSKGRGGRRDTQYFGPGTRLTVL.

CDR3: CASGLGGLAEKQFF. Here the CDR3 DNA reads TGTGCTAGTGGTTTGGGCGGACTAGCAGAGAAGCAGTTCTTC. The gene calls are TRBV12-5 and TRBJ2-1, with 8 bases matching TRBD2. V shed 1 base and J 11 bases; nucleotides not matched to a gene: 7. Per germline, CDR1 LGHNT and CDR2 FRNRAP. There are 14 residues in the CDR3.

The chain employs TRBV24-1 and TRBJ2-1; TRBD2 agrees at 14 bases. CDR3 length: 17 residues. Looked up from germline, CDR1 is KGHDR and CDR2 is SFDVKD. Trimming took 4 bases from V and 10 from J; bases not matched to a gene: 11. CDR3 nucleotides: TGTGCCACCAGTGACCAATCGGGACTAGCGGGGGTATACGAGCAGTTCTTC. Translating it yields CATSDQSGLAGVYEQFF.

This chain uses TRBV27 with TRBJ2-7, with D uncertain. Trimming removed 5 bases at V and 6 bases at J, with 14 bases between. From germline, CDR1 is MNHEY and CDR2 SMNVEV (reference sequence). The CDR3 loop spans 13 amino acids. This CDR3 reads CASSASRLGEQYF. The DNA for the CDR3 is TGTGCCAGCAGTGCGTCTCGACTTGGCGAGCAGTACTTC.

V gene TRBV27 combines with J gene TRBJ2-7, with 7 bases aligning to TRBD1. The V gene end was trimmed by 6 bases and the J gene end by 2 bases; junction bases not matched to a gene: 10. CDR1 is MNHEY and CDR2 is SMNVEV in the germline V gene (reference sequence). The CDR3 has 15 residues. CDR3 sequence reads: CASSRTGTATYEQYF. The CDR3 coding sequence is TGTGCCAGCAGCCGGACCGGGACAGCTACCTACGAGCAGTACTTC.

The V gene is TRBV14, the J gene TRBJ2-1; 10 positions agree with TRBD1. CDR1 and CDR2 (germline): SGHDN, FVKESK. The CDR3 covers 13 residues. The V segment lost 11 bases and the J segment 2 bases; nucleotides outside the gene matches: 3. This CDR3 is CACDRGPYNEQFF. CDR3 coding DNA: TGTGCCTGCGACAGGGGGCCCTACAATGAGCAGTTCTTC. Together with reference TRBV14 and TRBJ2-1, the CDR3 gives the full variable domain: EAGVTQFPSHSVIEKGQTVTLRCDPISGHDNLYWYRRVMGKEIKFLLHFVKESKQDESGMPNNRFLAERTGGTYSTLKVQPAELEDSGVYFCACDRGPYNEQFFGPGTRLTVL.

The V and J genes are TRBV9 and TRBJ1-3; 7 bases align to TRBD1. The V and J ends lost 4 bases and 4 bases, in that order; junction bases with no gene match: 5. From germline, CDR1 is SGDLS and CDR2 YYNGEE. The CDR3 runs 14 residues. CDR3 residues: CASSPIRGGNTIYF. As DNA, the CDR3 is TGTGCCAGCAGCCCAATCAGGGGGGGAAACACCATATATTTT.

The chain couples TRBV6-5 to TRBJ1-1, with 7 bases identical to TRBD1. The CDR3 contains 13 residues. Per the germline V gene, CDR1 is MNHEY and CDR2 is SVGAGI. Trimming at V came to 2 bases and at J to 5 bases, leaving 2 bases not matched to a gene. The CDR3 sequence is CASSYRGHTEAFF. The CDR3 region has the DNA TGTGCCAGCAGTTACAGGGGGCATACTGAAGCTTTCTTT.

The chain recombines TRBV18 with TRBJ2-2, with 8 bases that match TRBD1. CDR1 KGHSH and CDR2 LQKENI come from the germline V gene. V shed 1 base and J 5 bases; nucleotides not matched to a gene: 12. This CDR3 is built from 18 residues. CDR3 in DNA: TGTGCCAGCTCACCACGGAAGGGGGACAGGAGGGAAACCGGGGAGCTGTTTTTT. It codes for CASSPRKGDRRETGELFF.

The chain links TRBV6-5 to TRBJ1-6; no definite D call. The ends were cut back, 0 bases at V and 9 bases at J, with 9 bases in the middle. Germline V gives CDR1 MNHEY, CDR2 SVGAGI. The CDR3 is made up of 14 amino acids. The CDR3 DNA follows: TGTGCCAGCAGTTACTCGGCAGGTACTTCACCCCTCCACTTT. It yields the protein CASSYSAGTSPLHF.

CDR3 in DNA: TGTGCCAGCAGCTTTGGGGGGGCTTTAAGCTCCTACGAGCAGTACTTC. Translated, it gives CASSFGGALSSYEQYF. The V gene is TRBV5-4, the J gene TRBJ2-7; possibly TRBD2 for D (7 bases). The germline V gene has CDR1 SGHNT and CDR2 YYREEE (reference sequence). The CDR3 contains 16 residues. The V end lost 2 bases, the J end lost 0 bases, and 15 bases lay between the germline ends.

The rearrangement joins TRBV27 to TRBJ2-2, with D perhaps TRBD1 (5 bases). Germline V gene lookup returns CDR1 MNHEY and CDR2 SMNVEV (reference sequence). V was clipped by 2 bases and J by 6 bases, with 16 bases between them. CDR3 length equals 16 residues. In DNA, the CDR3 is TGTGCCAGCAGTTTAAAGGGCGTGTGGGGCGCCGGGGAGCTGTTTTTT. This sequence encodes CASSLKGVWGAGELFF.

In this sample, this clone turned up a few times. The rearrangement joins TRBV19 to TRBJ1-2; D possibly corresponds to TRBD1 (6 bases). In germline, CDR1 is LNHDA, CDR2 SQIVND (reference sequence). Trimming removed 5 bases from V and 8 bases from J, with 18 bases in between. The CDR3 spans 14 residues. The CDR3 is CASSAGTTIGGYTF. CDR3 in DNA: TGTGCCAGTAGTGCCGGGACAACGATTGGCGGCTACACCTTC.

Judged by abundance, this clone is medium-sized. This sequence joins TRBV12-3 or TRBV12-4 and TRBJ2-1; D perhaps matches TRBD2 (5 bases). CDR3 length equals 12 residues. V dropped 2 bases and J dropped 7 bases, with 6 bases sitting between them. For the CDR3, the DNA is TGTGCCAGCAGTTTAACTAGTAATGAGCAGTTCTTC. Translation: CASSLTSNEQFF.

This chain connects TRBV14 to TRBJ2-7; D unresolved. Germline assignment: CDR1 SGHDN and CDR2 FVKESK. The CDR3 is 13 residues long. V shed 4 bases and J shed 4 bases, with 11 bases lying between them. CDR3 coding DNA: TGTGCCAGCAGCCCTAGGAACTTTTACGAGCAGTACTTC. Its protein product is CASSPRNFYEQYF. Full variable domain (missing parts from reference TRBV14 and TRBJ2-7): EAGVTQFPSHSVIEKGQTVTLRCDPISGHDNLYWYRRVMGKEIKFLLHFVKESKQDESGMPNNRFLAERTGGTYSTLKVQPAELEDSGVYFCASSPRNFYEQYFGPGTRLTVT.

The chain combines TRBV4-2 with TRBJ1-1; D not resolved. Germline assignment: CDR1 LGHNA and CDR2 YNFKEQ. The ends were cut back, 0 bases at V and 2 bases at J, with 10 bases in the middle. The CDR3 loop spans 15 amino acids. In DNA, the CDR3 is TGTGCCAGCAGCCAAGATACACGGACTAACACTGAAGCTTTCTTT. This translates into CASSQDTRTNTEAFF.